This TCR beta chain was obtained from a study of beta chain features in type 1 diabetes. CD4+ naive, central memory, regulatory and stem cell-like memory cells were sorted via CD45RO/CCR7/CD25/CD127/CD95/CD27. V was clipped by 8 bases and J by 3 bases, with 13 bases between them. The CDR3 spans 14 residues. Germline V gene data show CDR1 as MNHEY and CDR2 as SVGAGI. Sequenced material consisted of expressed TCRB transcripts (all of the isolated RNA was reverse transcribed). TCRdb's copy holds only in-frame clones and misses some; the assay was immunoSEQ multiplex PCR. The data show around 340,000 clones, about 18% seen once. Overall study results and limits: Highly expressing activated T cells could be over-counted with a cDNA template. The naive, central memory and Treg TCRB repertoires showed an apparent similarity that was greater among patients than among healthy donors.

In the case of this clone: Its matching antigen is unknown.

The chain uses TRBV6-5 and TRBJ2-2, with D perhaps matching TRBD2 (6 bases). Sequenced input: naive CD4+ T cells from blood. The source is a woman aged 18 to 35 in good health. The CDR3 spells CASGLADYTGELFF. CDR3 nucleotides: TGTGCCAGCGGATTAGCGGACTACACCGGGGAGCTGTTTTTT.